This TCR beta chain was sequenced during a study of Ad26.COV2.S vaccination and SARS-CoV-2 variants. Looking at the study overall: Ad26.COV2.S was injected intramuscularly once or twice, 56 days apart. Whole-study findings and limits: Spike-specific TCR breadth was greater after Ad26.COV2.S than placebo.

This CDR3 is built from 14 residues. Trimming removed 4 bases at V and 1 base at J, with 10 bases between. Germline V lookup: CDR1 MNHEY, CDR2 SVGAGI. Method: immunoSEQ multiplex PCR; TCRdb's copy keeps in-frame clones and lacks some. Here the sample spans more than 350,000 clones, 90% being singletons. This clone was detected a few times. The antigen is not known. The treatment is: about 20 received Ad26.COV2.S at low or high dose, single or two shots; 5 received placebo; per-sample allocation not given. At day 63 after the first vaccine or placebo injection, samples were drawn. Vaccination used an Ad26 vector expressing Wuhan-strain SARS-CoV-2 spike.

Sequenced material: peripheral blood, taken in a trial of Ad26.COV2.S vaccine versus placebo. This chain uses TRBV6-5 with TRBJ1-1; D unresolved. The TCR sequence derives from a person between 18 and 59 years old who received the Ad26.COV2.S COVID-19 vaccine or a placebo. This CDR3 is CASSWGGGNTEAFF. CDR3 nucleotides: TGTGCCAGCAGTTGGGGAGGTGGGAACACTGAAGCTTTCTTT.